A selection of T cell receptor beta chains follows, all from one sample in a study of cytomegalovirus exposure and HLA in healthy donors. Sequencing used immunoSEQ multiplex PCR; TCRdb keeps in-frame clones, though not all of them. The repertoire shows tens of thousands of clones; the top ten hold 8% to 10%. The source material was PBMCs. Receptor source: a male donor in good health and CMV-seronegative. Both conserved end residues are part of each CDR3. D genes are given only for firm matches.

d_call: TRBD2; v_call: TRBV19; j_call: TRBJ2-7; cdr3_aa: CASSFGTSGAPYEQYF; cdr3_nt: TGTGCCAGTAGTTTCGGGACTAGCGGTGCACCCTACGAGCAGTACTTC
d_call: TRBD2; v_call: TRBV7-2; j_call: TRBJ2-7; cdr3_aa: CASSVESGSRYEQYF; cdr3_nt: TGTGCCAGCAGCGTAGAAAGCGGGAGTCGATACGAGCAGTACTTC
d_call: TRBD1; v_call: TRBV5-1; j_call: TRBJ1-1; cdr3_aa: CASSLGTGGRTEAFF; cdr3_nt: TGCGCCAGCAGCTTGGGGACAGGGGGAAGAACTGAAGCTTTCTTT
d_call: NA; v_call: TRBV5-4; j_call: TRBJ2-3; cdr3_aa: CASSLEAAGRTDTQYF; cdr3_nt: TGTGCCAGCAGCTTGGAGGCTGCGGGTCGCACAGATACGCAGTATTTT
d_call: TRBD2; v_call: TRBV19; j_call: TRBJ2-5; cdr3_aa: CASSIGGRGVGETQYF; cdr3_nt: TGTGCCAGTAGTATAGGCGGGAGGGGAGTCGGAGAGACCCAGTACTTC
d_call: NA; v_call: TRBV30; j_call: TRBJ2-2; cdr3_aa: CAWSPHTGELFF; cdr3_nt: TGTGCCTGGAGTCCTCACACCGGGGAGCTGTTTTTT
d_call: NA; v_call: TRBV2; j_call: TRBJ2-5; cdr3_aa: CASSRGGVETQYF; cdr3_nt: TGTGCCAGCAGTAGGGGGGGTGTGGAGACCCAGTACTTC
d_call: NA; v_call: TRBV2; j_call: TRBJ2-1; cdr3_aa: CASRRDLDNEQFF; cdr3_nt: TGTGCCAGCAGGCGGGACTTAGACAATGAGCAGTTCTTC
d_call: NA; v_call: TRBV2; j_call: TRBJ2-6; cdr3_aa: CASSEDGSGANVLTF; cdr3_nt: TGTGCCAGCAGTGAAGACGGGTCGGGGGCCAACGTCCTGACTTTC
d_call: TRBD2; v_call: TRBV7-8; j_call: TRBJ2-7; cdr3_aa: CASSETGGGSSNEQYF; cdr3_nt: TGTGCCAGCAGCGAGACGGGAGGCGGGAGCAGCAACGAGCAGTACTTC
d_call: NA; v_call: TRBV15; j_call: TRBJ1-2; cdr3_aa: CATSTLRGGYTF; cdr3_nt: TGTGCCACCAGCACCCTACGAGGAGGCTACACCTTC
d_call: TRBD1; v_call: TRBV6-5; j_call: TRBJ1-1; cdr3_aa: CASSYTTGQPFF; cdr3_nt: TGTGCCAGCAGTTACACGACAGGGCAGCCTTTCTTT
d_call: TRBD1; v_call: TRBV7-9; j_call: TRBJ2-5; cdr3_aa: CASSLQGAGETQYF; cdr3_nt: TGTGCCAGCAGCCTTCAGGGGGCGGGGGAGACCCAGTACTTC
d_call: TRBD2; v_call: TRBV2; j_call: TRBJ2-7; cdr3_aa: CASKSEGAGPYEQYF; cdr3_nt: TGTGCCAGCAAGAGCGAGGGAGCGGGACCCTACGAGCAGTACTTC
d_call: TRBD2; v_call: TRBV29-1; j_call: TRBJ2-3; cdr3_aa: CSAALAGEFTDTQYF; cdr3_nt: TGCAGCGCTGCACTAGCGGGAGAGTTCACAGATACGCAGTATTTT
d_call: NA; v_call: TRBV6-4; j_call: TRBJ2-1; cdr3_aa: CASGGGQDNNEQFF; cdr3_nt: TGTGCCAGCGGGGGGGGACAGGACAACAATGAGCAGTTCTTC
d_call: NA; v_call: TRBV6-5; j_call: TRBJ1-3; cdr3_aa: CASRIHSSGNTIYF; cdr3_nt: TGTGCCAGCAGGATCCATAGCTCTGGAAACACCATATATTTT
d_call: TRBD1; v_call: TRBV5-1; j_call: TRBJ1-2; cdr3_aa: CASTPTGTANYGYTF; cdr3_nt: TGCGCCAGCACCCCCACCGGGACAGCTAACTATGGCTACACCTTC
d_call: NA; v_call: TRBV5-1; j_call: TRBJ2-3; cdr3_aa: CASSLPSGSTDTQYF; cdr3_nt: TGCGCCAGCAGCCTTCCGAGCGGAAGCACAGATACGCAGTATTTT
d_call: NA; v_call: TRBV18; j_call: TRBJ2-2; cdr3_aa: CASSPSARGTSGELFF; cdr3_nt: TGTGCCAGCTCACCTTCCGCCAGGGGTACATCCGGGGAGCTGTTTTTT
d_call: NA; v_call: TRBV19; j_call: TRBJ2-3; cdr3_aa: CASSTPLGSTDTQYF; cdr3_nt: TGTGCCAGTAGTACCCCACTTGGTTCCACAGATACGCAGTATTTT
d_call: TRBD2; v_call: TRBV29-1; j_call: TRBJ2-1; cdr3_aa: CSVGLAITNEQFF; cdr3_nt: TGCAGCGTTGGACTAGCGATCACCAATGAGCAGTTCTTC
d_call: TRBD2; v_call: TRBV7-2; j_call: TRBJ2-5; cdr3_aa: CASSSHSPSGQETQYF; cdr3_nt: TGTGCCAGCAGCTCTCACTCCCCTAGCGGTCAAGAGACCCAGTACTTC
d_call: NA; v_call: TRBV9; j_call: TRBJ1-1; cdr3_aa: CASSVPPEGTEAFF; cdr3_nt: TGTGCCAGCAGCGTCCCCCCCGAGGGCACTGAAGCTTTCTTT
d_call: TRBD1; v_call: TRBV7-7; j_call: TRBJ2-6; cdr3_aa: CASSPGQGAPGANVLTF; cdr3_nt: TGTGCCAGCAGTCCAGGACAGGGGGCGCCTGGGGCCAACGTCCTGACTTTC
d_call: TRBD2; v_call: TRBV9; j_call: TRBJ2-5; cdr3_aa: CASSVGAGPQETQYF; cdr3_nt: TGTGCCAGCAGCGTAGGAGCGGGACCTCAAGAGACCCAGTACTTC
d_call: NA; v_call: TRBV28; j_call: TRBJ1-5; cdr3_aa: CASIPRGFSNQPQHF; cdr3_nt: TGTGCCAGCATCCCTCGGGGTTTTAGCAATCAGCCCCAGCATTTT
d_call: TRBD1; v_call: TRBV11-1; j_call: TRBJ2-1; cdr3_aa: CASSSDRGNEQFF; cdr3_nt: TGTGCCAGCAGCTCAGACAGGGGGAATGAGCAGTTCTTC
d_call: TRBD2; v_call: TRBV5-1; j_call: TRBJ2-5; cdr3_aa: CASRAGTSGRSGETQYF; cdr3_nt: TGCGCCAGCAGAGCCGGGACTAGCGGGAGGTCGGGTGAGACCCAGTACTTC